These 8 T cell receptor beta chains were sequenced from one sample in a study of control samples from healthy donors and cancer patients. Clones were sequenced by immunoSEQ multiplex PCR, and TCRdb holds only the in-frame ones, with some missing. The sample comprises some 71,000 clones, roughly nine tenths of which are singletons, and approximately 1.2% rests with the top ten. The sample was PBMCs. These receptors all stem from a woman aged 50 to 60 with colorectal cancer.

A word on this clone: This sample includes further DNA sequences coding for the same CDR3. V is TRBV18 and J is TRBJ2-5; D is unclear. Germline V gene lookup returns CDR1 KGHSH and CDR2 LQKENI. The CDR3 totals 13 residues. V was trimmed by 2 bases and J by 1 base, leaving 5 bases between them. CDR3 amino acids: CASSPGSQETQYF. CDR3 coding DNA: TGTGCCAGCTCACCAGGCAGCCAAGAGACCCAGTACTTC.

CDR3 DNA: TGTGCCAGTAGTATAGCGTTAGGGGTCACTGAAGCTTTCTTT. Protein sequence: CASSIALGVTEAFF. The rearrangement joins TRBV19 to TRBJ1-1; TRBD1 might be the D (5 bases). The CDR3 has 14 residues. Germline V gene data show CDR1 as LNHDA and CDR2 as SQIVND (reference sequence). V lost 1 base and J 4 bases, leaving 10 bases between the germline ends.

The chain employs TRBV2 and TRBJ1-1; D is uncertain. Between the trimmed V and J ends, which lost 5 bases and 0 bases, there was a span of 10 bases. From germline, CDR1 is SNHLY and CDR2 FYNNEI. CDR3 size: 14 residues. In DNA, the CDR3 is TGTGCCAGCAGTTTACTAGGCATGAACACTGAAGCTTTCTTT. This encodes CASSLLGMNTEAFF.

J is TRBJ1-4 and V is TRBV7-6, with D perhaps matching TRBD1 (5 bases). Germline CDR1 and CDR2: SGHVS and FNYEAQ. The CDR3 contains 15 residues. V shed 4 bases and J shed 5 bases, with 14 bases lying between them. The CDR3 DNA follows: TGTGCCAGCAGCTCATACTTGGGGGAGAATGAAAAACTGTTTTTT. It is translated as CASSSYLGENEKLFF.

The V and J genes are TRBV6-5 and TRBJ1-2; D gene uncertain. Trimming removed 0 bases at V and 0 bases at J, with 11 bases between. The CDR3 is made up of 16 amino acids. Germline V CDR1 and CDR2: MNHEY, SVGAGI. The CDR3 DNA reads as TGTGCCAGCAGTTACTCGCAGCAAAGAGCTAACTATGGCTACACCTTC. Encoded protein: CASSYSQQRANYGYTF.

The J gene is TRBJ2-7, the V gene TRBV27, with D unresolved. V lost 5 bases and J lost 2, with 10 bases in between. Germline V lookup: CDR1 MNHEY, CDR2 SMNVEV (reference sequence). The CDR3 covers 13 residues. CDR3 loop: CASSPNIAYEQYF. Here the CDR3 DNA reads TGTGCCAGCAGTCCCAACATAGCCTACGAGCAGTACTTC.

The CDR3 nucleotides read TGTGCCAGCTCCTTGCGGGCGGTCAATCAGCCCCAGCATTTT. This gives the protein CASSLRAVNQPQHF. V and J are TRBV6-6 and TRBJ1-5; D call uncertain. With 8 bases removed from V and 3 bases from J, the gap between germline ends came to 14 bases. There are 14 residues in the CDR3. Germline CDR1 and CDR2: MNHNY and SVGAGI (reference sequence).

This clone was seen only once. This chain links TRBV25-1 with TRBJ2-3; D possibly uses TRBD1 or TRBD2 (5 bases each). V was cut by 7 bases and J by 6 bases, with 14 bases left in between. The CDR3 has 13 amino acids. Germline V gene lookup returns CDR1 MGHDK and CDR2 SYGVNS. The CDR3 region is CASTRSGQDTQYF. CDR3 nucleotide sequence: TGTGCCAGCACCCGGTCGGGGCAGGATACGCAGTATTTT.